Sequencing of this TCR beta chain was carried out in a study of PD-1 blockade in classical Hodgkin lymphoma. The germline CDR1 and CDR2 sequences are SGHTS and YDEGEE. Trimming pared 0 bases from V and 0 bases from J, leaving 4 bases between. The CDR3 runs 13 residues. Study-level findings and limits: Complete responders had baseline diversity similar to newly diagnosed patients. Anyone who began nivolumab under 1 year after ASCT was excluded. Underlying causes for the observed repertoire differences were not defined, possibly disease activity or prior therapy. Newly diagnosed patients were reported to start with lower TCR diversity than healthy donors.

Clones were sequenced by immunoSEQ multiplex PCR, and TCRdb holds only the in-frame ones, with some missing. The sample carries 35,000 to 45,000 clones, around 76% recorded once. This clone was detected only a few times. Its antigen is unidentified. Following autologous stem cell transplantation, relapse occurred in every patient, and exposure to brentuximab vedotin varied. The TCR originated in a human donor with classical Hodgkin lymphoma. The sample consisted of peripheral blood mononuclear cells (PBMCs), taken before the second cycle of nivolumab. The V call is TRBV5-8, the J call TRBJ2-7; D not certain. The CDR3 protein is CASSLESSYEQYF. As DNA, the CDR3 is TGTGCCAGCAGCTTGGAGAGCTCCTACGAGCAGTACTTC.